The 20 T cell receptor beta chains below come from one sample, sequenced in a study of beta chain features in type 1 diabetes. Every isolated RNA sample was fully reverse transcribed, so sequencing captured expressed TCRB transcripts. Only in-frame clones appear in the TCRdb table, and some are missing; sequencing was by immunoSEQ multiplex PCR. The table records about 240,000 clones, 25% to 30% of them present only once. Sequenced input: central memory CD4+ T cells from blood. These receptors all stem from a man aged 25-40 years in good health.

CDR3 sequence: CASSSPSVAYNEQFF. The CDR3 DNA is TGTGCCAGCAGCTCTCCTAGCGTAGCCTACAATGAGCAGTTCTTC. The chain has TRBV5-4 and TRBJ2-1; D is perhaps TRBD2 (6 bases). This CDR3 has 15 amino acids. CDR1 and CDR2 (germline): SGHNT, YYREEE (reference sequence). V lost 3 bases and J lost 2, with 12 bases in between.

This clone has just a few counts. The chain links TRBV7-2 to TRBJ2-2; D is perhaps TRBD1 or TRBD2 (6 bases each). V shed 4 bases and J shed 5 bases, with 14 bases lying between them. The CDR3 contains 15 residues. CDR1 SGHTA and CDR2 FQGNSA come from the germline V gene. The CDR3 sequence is CASSSLGGGTGELFF. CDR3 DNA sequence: TGTGCCAGCAGCTCCCTTGGAGGGGGGACCGGGGAGCTGTTTTTT.

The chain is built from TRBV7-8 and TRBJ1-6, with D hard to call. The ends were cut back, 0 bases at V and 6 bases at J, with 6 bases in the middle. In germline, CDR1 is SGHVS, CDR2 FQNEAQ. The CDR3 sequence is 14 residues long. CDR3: CASSLAGFNSPLHF. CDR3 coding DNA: TGTGCCAGCAGCTTAGCGGGGTTTAATTCACCCCTCCACTTT. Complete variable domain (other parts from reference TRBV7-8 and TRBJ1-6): GAGVSQSPRYKVAKRGQDVALRCDPISGHVSLFWYQQALGQGPEFLTYFQNEAQLDKSGLPSDRFFAERPEGSVSTLKIQRTQQEDSAVYLCASSLAGFNSPLHFGNGTRLTVT.

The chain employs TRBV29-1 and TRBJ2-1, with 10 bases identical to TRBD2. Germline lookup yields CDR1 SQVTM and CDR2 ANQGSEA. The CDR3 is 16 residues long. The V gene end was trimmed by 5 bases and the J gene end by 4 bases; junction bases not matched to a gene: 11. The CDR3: CSVTTGTSAFYNEQFF. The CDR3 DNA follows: TGCAGCGTTACCACCGGGACTAGCGCTTTTTACAATGAGCAGTTCTTC.

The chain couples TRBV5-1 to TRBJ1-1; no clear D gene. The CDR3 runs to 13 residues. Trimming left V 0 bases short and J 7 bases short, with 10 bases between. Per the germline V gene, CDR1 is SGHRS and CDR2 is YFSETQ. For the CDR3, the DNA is TGCGCCAGCAGCTTGGCGGCGGTCAATGAAGCTTTCTTT. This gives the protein CASSLAAVNEAFF.

CDR3 sequence reads: CSVGGGIYEQYF. The CDR3 coding sequence is TGCAGCGTGGGGGGAGGGATCTACGAGCAGTACTTC. The chain employs TRBV29-1 and TRBJ2-7, with 7 bases aligning to TRBD2. The ends lost 6 bases at V and 3 bases at J; junction bases unmatched: 5. The length of the CDR3 is 12 residues. Per the germline V gene, CDR1 is SQVTM and CDR2 is ANQGSEA.

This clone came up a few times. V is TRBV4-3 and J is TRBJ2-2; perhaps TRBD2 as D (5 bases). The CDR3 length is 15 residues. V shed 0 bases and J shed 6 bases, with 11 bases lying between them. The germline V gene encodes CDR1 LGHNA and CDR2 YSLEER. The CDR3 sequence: CASSQELAVAGELFF. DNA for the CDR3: TGCGCCAGCAGCCAAGAGCTAGCAGTGGCCGGGGAGCTGTTTTTT.

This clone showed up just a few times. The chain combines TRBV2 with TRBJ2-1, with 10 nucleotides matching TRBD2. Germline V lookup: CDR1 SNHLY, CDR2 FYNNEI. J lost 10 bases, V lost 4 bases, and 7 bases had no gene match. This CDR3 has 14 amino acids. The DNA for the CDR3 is TGTGCCAGCAGTGGTTTGGAGCGGGAGGGGGAGCAGTTCTTC. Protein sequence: CASSGLEREGEQFF.

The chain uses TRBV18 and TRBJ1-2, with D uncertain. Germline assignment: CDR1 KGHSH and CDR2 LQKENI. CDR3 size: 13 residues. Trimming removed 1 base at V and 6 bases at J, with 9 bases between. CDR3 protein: CASSPRSGNGYTF. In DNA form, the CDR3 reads TGTGCCAGCTCACCACGGAGCGGAAATGGCTACACCTTC.

The CDR3, as DNA: TGTGCCAGCAGCCCCCGGGGGCAAGAGACCCAGTACTTC. It codes for CASSPRGQETQYF. This sequence joins TRBV5-6 and TRBJ2-5, with D tentatively TRBD2 (6 bases). The germline gives CDR1 SGHDT, CDR2 YYEEEE. The CDR3 sequence is 13 residues long. The V end lost 4 bases, the J end lost 2 bases, and 9 bases lay between the germline ends.

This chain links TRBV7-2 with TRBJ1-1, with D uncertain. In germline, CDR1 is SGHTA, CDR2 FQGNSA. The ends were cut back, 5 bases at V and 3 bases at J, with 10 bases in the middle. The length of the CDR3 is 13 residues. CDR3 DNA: TGTGCCAGCAGCCCCCAAACTGACACTGAAGCTTTCTTT. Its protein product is CASSPQTDTEAFF.

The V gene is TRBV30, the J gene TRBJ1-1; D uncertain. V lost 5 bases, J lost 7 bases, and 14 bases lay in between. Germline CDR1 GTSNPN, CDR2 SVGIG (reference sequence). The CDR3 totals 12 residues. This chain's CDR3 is CAWRASGFEAFF. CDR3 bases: TGTGCCTGGCGTGCCTCCGGTTTTGAAGCTTTCTTT.

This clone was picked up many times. The DNA for the CDR3 is TGTGCCAGCAAGGGCGAGACCTATGGCTACACCTTC. This encodes CASKGETYGYTF. The chain combines TRBV2 with TRBJ1-2; D is undetermined. Germline values: CDR1 SNHLY, CDR2 FYNNEI. CDR3 length: 12 amino acids. V shed 7 bases and J shed 4 bases, with 10 bases lying between them.

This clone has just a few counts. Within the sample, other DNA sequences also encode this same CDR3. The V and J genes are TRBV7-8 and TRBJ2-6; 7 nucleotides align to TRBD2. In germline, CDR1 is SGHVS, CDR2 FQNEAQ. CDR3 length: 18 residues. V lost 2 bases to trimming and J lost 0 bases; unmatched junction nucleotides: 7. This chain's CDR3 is CASSLRASGLSGANVLTF. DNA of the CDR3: TGTGCCAGCAGCTTAAGGGCTAGCGGACTCTCTGGGGCCAACGTCCTGACTTTC.

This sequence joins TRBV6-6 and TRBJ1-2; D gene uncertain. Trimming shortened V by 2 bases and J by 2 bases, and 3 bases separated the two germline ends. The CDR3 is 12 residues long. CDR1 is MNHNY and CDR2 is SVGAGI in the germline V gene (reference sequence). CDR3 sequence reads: CASSYENYGYTF. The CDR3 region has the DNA TGTGCCAGCAGTTACGAGAACTATGGCTACACCTTC.

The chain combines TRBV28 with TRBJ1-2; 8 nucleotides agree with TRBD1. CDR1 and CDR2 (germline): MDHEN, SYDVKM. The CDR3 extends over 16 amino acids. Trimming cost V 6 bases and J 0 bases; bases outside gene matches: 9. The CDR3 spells CASRSYQGAPNYGYTF. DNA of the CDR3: TGTGCCAGCAGGTCCTACCAGGGGGCCCCTAACTATGGCTACACCTTC.

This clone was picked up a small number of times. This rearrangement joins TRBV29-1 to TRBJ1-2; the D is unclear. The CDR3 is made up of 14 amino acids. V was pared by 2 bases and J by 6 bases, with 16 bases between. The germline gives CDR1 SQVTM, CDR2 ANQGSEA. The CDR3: CSVEKFGTDNGYTF. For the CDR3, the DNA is TGCAGCGTTGAAAAATTCGGTACAGATAATGGCTACACCTTC.

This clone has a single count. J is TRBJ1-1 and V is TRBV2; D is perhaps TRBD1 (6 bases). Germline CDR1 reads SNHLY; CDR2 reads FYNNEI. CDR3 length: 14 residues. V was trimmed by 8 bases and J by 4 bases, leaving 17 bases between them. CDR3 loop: CASVSHRDATEAFF. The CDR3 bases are TGTGCCAGCGTCTCGCACAGGGACGCCACTGAAGCTTTCTTT.

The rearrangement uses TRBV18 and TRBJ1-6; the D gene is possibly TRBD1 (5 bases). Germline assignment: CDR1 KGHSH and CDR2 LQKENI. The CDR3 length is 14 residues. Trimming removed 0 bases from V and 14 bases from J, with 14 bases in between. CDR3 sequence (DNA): TGTGCCAGCTCACCACCGGACCAGGGTGGGGCCCTCCACTTT. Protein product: CASSPPDQGGALHF. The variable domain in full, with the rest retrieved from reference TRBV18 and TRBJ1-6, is NAGVMQNPRHLVRRRGQEARLRCSPMKGHSHVYWYRQLPEEGLKFMVYLQKENIIDESGMPKERFSAEFPKEGPSILRIQQVVRGDSAAYFCASSPPDQGGALHFGNGTRLTVT.

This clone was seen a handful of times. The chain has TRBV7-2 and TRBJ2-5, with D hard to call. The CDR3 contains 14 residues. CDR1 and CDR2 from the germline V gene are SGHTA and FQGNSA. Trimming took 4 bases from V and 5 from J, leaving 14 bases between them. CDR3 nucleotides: TGTGCCAGCAGCTCAGGACCGGACGGGGAGACCCAGTACTTC. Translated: CASSSGPDGETQYF.